The 2 T cell receptor beta chains given below trace back to one sample, sequenced in a study of T-cell reconstitution after alpha-beta-depleted transplantation in children. The TCRbeta library was prepared with unique molecular identifiers. TCRdb redid the calling of the PCR reads with MiXCR, one entry per CDR3 protein. In the table there are over 200,000 distinct CDR3 sequences, around 9.9% of which are singletons. Sample: PBMCs, taken before TCRalphabeta/CD19-depleted stem cell transplant. These receptors originate from a child under three years old with acute myeloid leukemia, due to receive a stem cell transplant.

This clonotype was seen ten or more times. This chain connects TRBV19 to TRBJ2-1; tentative D call: TRBD2 (5 bases). Germline V gives CDR1 LNHDA, CDR2 SQIVND (reference sequence). This CDR3 has 14 residues. V was clipped by 2 bases and J by 9 bases, with 14 bases between them. In DNA, the CDR3 is TGTGCCAGTAGTATAATCAACGGAGGTGGTGAGCAGTTCTTC. Its protein product is CASSIINGGGEQFF. The whole variable domain, remainder taken from reference TRBV19 and TRBJ2-1, is DGGITQSPKYLFRKEGQNVTLSCEQNLNHDAMYWYRQDPGQGLRLIYYSQIVNDFQKGDIAEGYSVSREKKESFPLTVTSAQKNPTAFYLCASSIINGGGEQFFGPGTRLTVL.

This clonotype was seen ten or more times. V is TRBV5-5 and J is TRBJ2-5; tentatively, D is TRBD2 (5 bases). The germline V and J ends were trimmed by 1 base and 5 bases, with 12 bases remaining between them. Per germline, CDR1 SGHKS and CDR2 YYEKEE (reference sequence). This CDR3 has 14 amino acids. CDR3: CASSLIFPGETQYF. As DNA, the CDR3 is TGTGCCAGCAGCTTGATCTTCCCGGGGGAGACCCAGTACTTC.